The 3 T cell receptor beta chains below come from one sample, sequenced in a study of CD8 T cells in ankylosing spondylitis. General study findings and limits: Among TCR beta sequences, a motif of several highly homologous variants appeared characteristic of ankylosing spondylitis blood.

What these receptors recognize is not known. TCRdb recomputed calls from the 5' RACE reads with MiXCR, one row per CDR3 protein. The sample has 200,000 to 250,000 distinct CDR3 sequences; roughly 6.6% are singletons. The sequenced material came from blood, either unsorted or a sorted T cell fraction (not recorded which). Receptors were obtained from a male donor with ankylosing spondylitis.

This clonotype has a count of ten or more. The CDR3 DNA reads as TGCGCCAGCAGCTTGGTGTCAGGAGAGTACAATGAGCAGTTCTTC. Amino acids: CASSLVSGEYNEQFF. This chain connects TRBV5-1 to TRBJ2-1, with no clear D. The germline V and J ends were trimmed by 0 bases and 4 bases, with 11 bases remaining between them. Germline values: CDR1 SGHRS, CDR2 YFSETQ. The CDR3 is 15 amino acids.

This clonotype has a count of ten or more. This CDR3 is CASSLLGLAGDNEQFF. Here the CDR3 DNA reads TGCGCCAGCAGCTTGTTGGGACTAGCGGGAGATAATGAGCAGTTCTTC. J is TRBJ2-1 and V is TRBV5-1, with 14 bases matching TRBD2. Germline CDR1 and CDR2: SGHRS and YFSETQ. The CDR3 is 16 amino acids. Trimming at V came to 1 base and at J to 7 bases, leaving 4 bases not matched to a gene.

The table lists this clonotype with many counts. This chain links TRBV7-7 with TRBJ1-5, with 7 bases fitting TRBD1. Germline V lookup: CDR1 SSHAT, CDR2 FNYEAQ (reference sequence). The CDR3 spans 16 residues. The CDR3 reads CASFFPGQTFNQPQHF. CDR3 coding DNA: TGTGCTAGCTTCTTCCCGGGACAGACCTTCAATCAGCCCCAGCATTTT.